This TCR beta chain is drawn from a study of early T cells in non-severe SARS-CoV-2 infection. Study summary: With bulk RNA from unsorted whole blood as input, sequencing yielded unpaired chains.

V lost 7 bases and J lost 4; bases outside the gene matches: 7. CDR1 SNHLY and CDR2 FYNNEI come from the germline V gene. This CDR3 spans 14 amino acids. TCRdb re-called the 5' RACE reads through MiXCR, storing one row per CDR3 protein. Among more than 80,000 distinct CDR3 sequences listed, approximately 11% were seen once. Material for sequencing was whole blood. The receptor was isolated from an adult who was a healthcare worker with PCR-confirmed SARS-CoV-2 infection or an uninfected control (not recorded which). This chain connects TRBV2 to TRBJ2-7; 10 positions match TRBD2. The CDR3 here is CASNTGLASYEQYF. The CDR3 DNA reads TGTGCCAGCAACACGGGACTAGCGAGTTACGAGCAGTACTTC.